Sequencing of this TCR beta chain was carried out in a study of T-cell reconstitution after alpha-beta-depleted transplantation in children. Turning to this clonotype: Its antigen is as yet unknown. This clone may be a read error of a much larger clone one base away.

The CDR3 sequence is 17 residues long. The germline CDR1 and CDR2 sequences are DFQATT and SNEGSKA (reference sequence). The authors prepared the TCRbeta library with unique molecular identifiers. From the PCR reads, TCRdb called clonotypes with MiXCR, one entry per CDR3 protein. The profile covers hundreds of thousands of distinct CDR3 sequences, with 10% to 15% appearing a single time and around 0.8% taken by the ten largest. The study, taken as a whole, reports: Where some patients showed high TCRbeta diversity at day 60, it came from recipient T cells and thymic progenitors that had survived. Several hundred rapidly expanded clones from non-depleted graft cells reportedly supplied alpha-beta T cells about two months post-transplant. Fresh T-cell production supplied most of the T-cell counts and diversity seen one year after transplant.

The sample was PBMCs, taken before TCRalphabeta/CD19-depleted stem cell transplant. This sequence was found in a girl aged 2-15 years with congenital amegakaryocytic thrombocytopenia, due to receive a stem cell transplant. The chain joins TRBV20-1 to TRBJ2-2; possibly TRBD2 for D (7 bases). The CDR3 region has the DNA TGCTGTGCTAGGGGGGGACGCTATCCTAAAGAGGGCGGGGAGCTGTTTTTT. It yields the protein CCARGGRYPKEGGELFF.